This passage covers 10 T cell receptor beta chains from one sample sequenced in a study of OX40 agonist ivuxolimab in advanced cancers. Assay: immunoSEQ multiplex PCR; the TCRdb copy retains only in-frame clones and omits some. The table lists 90,000 to 100,000 clones, more than 85% of them singletons. The source was CD4+ or CD8+ T cells sorted from blood, collected in a trial of the OX40 agonist ivuxolimab. The receptors shown here come from an adult with an advanced solid tumor such as melanoma, head and neck, liver or kidney cancer.

Written as DNA, the CDR3 is TGTGCCAGTAGTCCAGGGGCTAATCAGCCCCAGCATTTT. Translating gives CASSPGANQPQHF. This sequence joins TRBV19 and TRBJ1-5, with D tentatively TRBD1 (6 bases). This CDR3 has 13 amino acids. Germline V gene sequence: CDR1 LNHDA, CDR2 SQIVND (reference sequence). The V and J ends lost 5 bases and 4 bases respectively, with 9 bases between them.

This clone was seen once. The chain has TRBV2 and TRBJ2-5; a possible D gene is TRBD1 (6 bases). CDR3 size: 15 residues. CDR1 SNHLY and CDR2 FYNNEI come from the germline V gene. The V end lost 6 bases, the J end lost 4 bases, and 18 bases lay between the germline ends. The CDR3 DNA follows: TGTGCCAGCAGCCGGGACCTAGCCAGGGGAGAGACCCAGTACTTC. Its protein product is CASSRDLARGETQYF.

The chain has TRBV6-5 and TRBJ2-2, with a possible D match to TRBD1 (6 bases). V was cut by 0 bases and J by 4 bases, with 12 bases left in between. The length of the CDR3 is 16 residues. Germline assignment: CDR1 MNHEY and CDR2 SVGAGI. CDR3 loop: CASSYSSTGSTGELFF. In DNA, the CDR3 is TGTGCCAGCAGTTACTCGAGTACAGGGAGCACCGGGGAGCTGTTTTTT.

This clone was seen a few times. This rearrangement joins TRBV11-2 to TRBJ1-2, with 9 bases fitting TRBD1. Germline CDR1 SGHAT, CDR2 FQNNGV. There are 14 residues in the CDR3. V shed 4 bases, J shed 6 bases, and the junction held 6 bases outside the gene matches. The CDR3 sequence is CASSWGQGGDGYTF. In DNA, the CDR3 is TGTGCCAGCAGCTGGGGACAGGGAGGTGATGGCTACACCTTC.

V is TRBV4-3 and J is TRBJ1-4; 7 bases are a match to TRBD1. This CDR3 has 16 residues. V dropped 5 bases and J dropped 0; count of bases not matched to a gene: 6. The germline CDR1 and CDR2 sequences are LGHNA and YSLEER. The CDR3: CASSGDRYATNEKLFF. CDR3 nucleotides: TGCGCCAGCAGCGGGGACAGATACGCAACTAATGAAAAACTGTTTTTT.

The gene calls are TRBV27 and TRBJ1-5; TRBD1 aligns across 11 bases. V lost 4 bases and J lost 4; bases outside the gene matches: 15. CDR1 is MNHEY and CDR2 is SMNVEV in the germline V gene (reference sequence). CDR3 length: 19 residues. In DNA, the CDR3 is TGTGCCAGCAGTTCGGGACAGGGGGGAAGGTTAATCAGGAATCAGCCCCAGCATTTT. This translates into CASSSGQGGRLIRNQPQHF.

The rearrangement uses TRBV28 and TRBJ1-5; D is possibly TRBD1 (5 bases). V dropped 1 base and J dropped 0 bases, with 10 bases sitting between them. Germline V gives CDR1 MDHEN, CDR2 SYDVKM. The CDR3 runs 16 residues. The CDR3, as DNA: TGTGCCAGCAGTTTATTTGGGACGGCTAGCAATCAGCCCCAGCATTTT. This sequence encodes CASSLFGTASNQPQHF.

V gene TRBV18 combines with J gene TRBJ1-1, with 8 nucleotides matching TRBD1. V lost 4 bases and J lost 6; bases outside the gene matches: 7. The CDR3 is 14 amino acids. CDR1 KGHSH and CDR2 LQKENI come from the germline V gene. CDR3 coding DNA: TGTGCCAGCTCACTGGCAGGGGGCGGCTCTGAAGCTTTCTTT. Translated, it gives CASSLAGGGSEAFF.

The rearrangement joins TRBV10-3 to TRBJ2-1; a possible D gene is TRBD1 (5 bases). The CDR3 consists of 13 residues. Germline CDR1 is ENHRY and CDR2 is SYGVKD. V gave up 4 bases and J gave up 10 bases, with 14 bases separating them. This CDR3 reads CAISGGQGGEQFF. The CDR3 region has the DNA TGTGCCATCAGTGGGGGTCAGGGTGGAGAGCAGTTCTTC.

The genes are TRBV28 and TRBJ1-1, with 7 positions matching TRBD1. Germline CDR1 is MDHEN and CDR2 is SYDVKM. Trimming cost V 4 bases and J 0 bases; bases outside gene matches: 5. This CDR3 comprises 15 residues. This CDR3 is CASSSAGTVNTEAFF. As DNA, the CDR3 is TGTGCCAGCAGTTCCGCCGGGACAGTGAACACTGAAGCTTTCTTT.